This TCR beta chain was captured by sequencing in a study of molecular identifiers for immune sequencing clone quantification. Points from the study as a whole: Identical barcode-sharing TCR molecules could lead to underestimated sizes for highly expanded clones. For effector cells, clones above 20 RNA copies held over 98% of molecules; for naive cells, under 1%.

TCRdb ran MiXCR on the PCR reads and lists one entry per CDR3 protein. This table has about 640,000 distinct CDR3 sequences, less than 20% appearing once. Between the trimmed V and J ends, which lost 2 bases and 0 bases, there was a span of 5 bases. The V gene's germline CDR1 is LNHDA and CDR2 SQIVND (reference sequence). There are 14 residues in the CDR3. Details on this clonotype: The antigen remains undetermined.

V gene TRBV19 combines with J gene TRBJ1-5; D is unresolved. The source is a human donor in good health. Some libraries in this study had Jurkat cell RNA spiked in. Sequenced: naive CD8+ T cells from blood, with Jurkat cell RNA spiked in. Subset meaning: FACS-sorted CD8+CD4-CCR7+CD45RA+ naive T cells. The CDR3 DNA is TGTGCCAGTAGTATATACATTAGCAATCAGCCCCAGCATTTT. It yields the protein CASSIYISNQPQHF.